These T cell receptor beta chains were read from a single sample in a study of T cell repertoires in cytomegalovirus infection. TCRdb re-analysed the reads in MiXCR, keeping a single row per CDR3 protein. The sample shows about 480,000 distinct CDR3 sequences, 30% to 40% of them seen only once. Their antigens are not known. The material sequenced was cultured PBMCs, taken from culture after CMV antigen stimulation. The receptors shown here come from a human donor in good health (CMV status not recorded). Some clones in this sample may be carry-over from other donors' samples. CDR3s include the opening cysteine and the closing phenylalanine or tryptophan. Each record gives: J gene, D gene, clone size, V gene, CDR3 protein, CDR3 DNA. A D gene is named only where the DNA matches it firmly. Rows may omit the clone size; those that give it use once, few, many or a size class.

>TRBJ2-3|NA|NA|TRBV7-3
CASSSDSTAPTDTQYF
TGTGCCAGCAGCTCCGATAGCACCGCCCCCACAGATACGCAGTATTTT
>TRBJ1-3|NA|NA|TRBV5-6
CASSLGRPSGNTIYF
TGTGCCAGCAGCCTGGGACGACCCTCTGGAAACACCATATATTTT
>TRBJ2-7|TRBD2|NA|TRBV19
CASSLAGVLYEQYF
TGTGCCAGTAGTTTAGCGGGAGTCCTCTACGAGCAGTACTTC
>TRBJ1-5|TRBD1|NA|TRBV19
CASSMGGTGSSDNQPQHF
TGTGCCAGTAGTATGGGGGGGACAGGGTCGTCTGACAATCAGCCCCAGCATTTT
>TRBJ2-1|TRBD1|NA|TRBV30
CAWAGTGSYNEQFF
TGTGCCTGGGCCGGGACAGGGTCCTACAATGAGCAGTTCTTC
>TRBJ2-1|TRBD2|NA|TRBV12-3/TRBV12-4
CASSLGPGLAGDTAYNEQFF
TGTGCCAGCAGTTTAGGACCGGGACTAGCGGGAGATACGGCCTACAATGAGCAGTTCTTC
>TRBJ1-2|NA|few|TRBV7-9
CASSLVKGEGFGYTF
TGTGCCAGCAGCTTAGTAAAGGGGGAAGGGTTTGGCTACACCTTC
>TRBJ1-5|NA|NA|TRBV18
CASSHGENQPQHF
TGTGCCAGCTCCCACGGGGAGAATCAGCCCCAGCATTTT
>TRBJ1-1|NA|NA|TRBV2
CASSRTRGQAFF
TGTGCCAGCTCTAGGACGAGGGGCCAAGCTTTCTTT
>TRBJ2-7|TRBD1|NA|TRBV7-2
CASSLSGQFPEQYF
TGTGCCAGCAGCCTTTCGGGACAGTTCCCCGAGCAGTACTTC
>TRBJ2-5|TRBD1|NA|TRBV5-6
CASSWDRGYQETQYF
TGTGCCAGCAGCTGGGACAGGGGGTACCAAGAGACCCAGTACTTC
>TRBJ2-1|NA|NA|TRBV9
CASSDFGTYYNEQFF
TGTGCCAGCAGCGACTTCGGGACTTACTACAATGAGCAGTTCTTC
>TRBJ1-4|NA|few|TRBV5-4
CASSSSPAGGTNEKLFF
TGTGCCAGCAGCTCCTCTCCCGCGGGAGGAACAAATGAAAAACTGTTTTTT
>TRBJ2-1|TRBD1|NA|TRBV24-1
CATSDSDRVNNEQFF
TGTGCCACCAGTGATTCTGACAGGGTTAACAATGAGCAGTTCTTC
>TRBJ1-2|NA|NA|TRBV12-3/TRBV12-4
CASRPQGRDGYTF
TGTGCCAGCAGGCCACAGGGCAGAGATGGCTACACCTTC
>TRBJ1-2|NA|few|TRBV4-2
CASSQDLHYGYTF
TGTGCCAGCAGCCAAGATCTCCACTATGGCTACACCTTC
>TRBJ1-2|NA|NA|TRBV6-2/TRBV6-3
CAAVPGLLTYGYTF
TGTGCCGCGGTCCCTGGGCTTCTGACCTATGGCTACACCTTC
>TRBJ2-1|NA|NA|TRBV15
CATSRDWDNEQFF
TGTGCCACCAGCCGAGACTGGGACAATGAGCAGTTCTTC
>TRBJ2-7|NA|many|TRBV7-2
CASSLGVSFEQYF
TGTGCCAGCAGCTTAGGCGTTTCGTTCGAGCAGTACTTC
>TRBJ2-1|NA|few|TRBV7-3
CASSSRSTGSEQFF
TGTGCCAGCAGCTCCCGGTCTACGGGATCCGAGCAGTTCTTC
>TRBJ2-3|NA|NA|TRBV7-3
CASSLNGASTDTQYF
TGTGCCAGCAGCTTAAATGGCGCTAGCACAGATACGCAGTATTTT
>TRBJ1-2|NA|NA|TRBV4-3
CASSQDRGADGYTF
TGCGCCAGCAGCCAAGATCGGGGGGCGGATGGCTACACCTTC
>TRBJ2-5|NA|many|TRBV7-2
CASSLEPPPQYF
TGTGCCAGCAGCTTAGAACCCCCGCCCCAGTACTTC